The clone carrying this T cell receptor (beta chain) was seen more than once but under ten times. This entry is derived from a study of human T cells and chemical hapten exposure. Time point here: patch test 1, 2 weeks after DPC sensitization. As for treatment: therapeutic diphenylcyclopropenone sensitization with weekly scalp DPC. A single record per CDR3 protein comes from TCRdb applying MiXCR to the RACE reads. The table lists 95,000 to 150,000 distinct CDR3 sequences, roughly 13% of them singletons. Germline CDR1 reads KGHSH; CDR2 reads LQKENI. The V end lost 0 bases, the J end lost 8 bases, and 10 bases lay between the germline ends. The CDR3 sequence is 13 residues long.

The rearrangement joins TRBV18 to TRBJ1-1, with D perhaps TRBD1 (5 bases). The sample in question was whole blood, obtained in connection with sensitization to the hapten diphenylcyclopropenone (DPC). The clonotype originates from a man between 18 and 29 years old with alopecia areata. Some clones in this sample may be carry-over from other donors' samples. The CDR3 nucleotides are TGTGCCAGCTCACCACCGGGGGTTAACGAAGCTTTCTTT. It is translated as CASSPPGVNEAFF.